This T cell receptor beta chain was documented in a study of T cells in Graves' hyperthyroidism and ophthalmopathy. Exclusion followed for patients with uncontrolled infection, other autoimmune disease, pregnancy or lactation. Thyroid ultrasound and orbital computed tomography, with clinical symptoms and serum thyroxine and TRAb, informed diagnoses. Template material for amplifying TCR beta CDR3 regions consisted of RNA transcripts. In the first-round RT-PCR of the TCR CDR3, the HTBI primer set was used. TCRdb passed the multiplex PCR reads through MiXCR, listing each CDR3 protein once. The profile shows under 40,000 distinct CDR3 sequences, 40% to 65% of them singletons. This clonotype was recorded at least ten times. What it binds is unknown. Study-wide results and caveats: Blood shared most expanded thyroid clonotypes above 0.001.

The CDR3 spans 13 residues. The V end lost 7 bases, the J end lost 4 bases, and 10 bases lay between the germline ends. Germline CDR1 and CDR2: MNHEY and SVGAGI. The V call is TRBV6-5, the J call TRBJ2-2; maybe TRBD1 (5 bases). Sequenced input: blood. The receptor was derived from a man aged 40-55 years with Graves' ophthalmopathy. The CDR3 loop is CASKGHSTGELFF. CDR3 coding DNA: TGTGCCAGCAAGGGGCATAGCACCGGGGAGCTGTTTTTT.